These 25 T cell receptor beta chains originate from one sample sequenced in a study of blood T cell repertoires in COVID-19. Assay: immunoSEQ multiplex PCR; the TCRdb copy retains only in-frame clones and omits some. This table has over 200,000 clones, 87% appearing once. The sequencing sample was made of peripheral blood. The receptors here all came from a man aged 35-49 years with active or convalescent COVID-19.

In its sample, this clone was seen once. The chain links TRBV18 to TRBJ1-4; the match to TRBD1 covers 8 bases. The V and J ends lost 6 bases and 5 bases, in that order; junction bases with no gene match: 5. Germline V lookup: CDR1 KGHSH, CDR2 LQKENI. The CDR3 spans 14 residues. The CDR3 nucleotides read TGTGCCAGCTCGTCGGGGGACAGGAATGAAAAACTGTTTTTT. It specifies CASSSGDRNEKLFF. Combining the CDR3 with reference TRBV18 and TRBJ1-4 gives the whole variable domain NAGVMQNPRHLVRRRGQEARLRCSPMKGHSHVYWYRQLPEEGLKFMVYLQKENIIDESGMPKERFSAEFPKEGPSILRIQQVVRGDSAAYFCASSSGDRNEKLFFGSGTQLSVL.

V usage is TRBV7-2 and J usage is TRBJ2-3; 10 bases are shared with TRBD2. From germline, CDR1 is SGHTA and CDR2 FQGNSA. This CDR3 has 16 residues. With V trimmed by 2 bases and J by 3 bases, 5 bases remained unmatched. CDR3 loop: CASSLKGSGRTDTQYF. CDR3 coding DNA: TGTGCCAGCAGCTTAAAAGGTAGCGGGAGGACAGATACGCAGTATTTT.

Here the CDR3 reads CASTLTGENTIYF. In DNA form, the CDR3 reads TGTGCCAGCACTCTAACGGGGGAGAACACCATATATTTT. The chain is built from TRBV12-3 or TRBV12-4 and TRBJ1-3, with D perhaps TRBD1 (5 bases). The CDR3 is made up of 13 amino acids. The germline V and J ends were trimmed by 7 bases and 7 bases, with 14 bases remaining between them.

About this clone itself: Other DNA sequences within the sample encode an identical CDR3. The DNA for the CDR3 is TGTGCCAGCTCACCACCTAGCAGAGAGACCCAGTACTTC. Translated: CASSPPSRETQYF. The chain is built from TRBV18 and TRBJ2-5; D ambiguous. This CDR3 comprises 13 residues. V lost 0 bases and J 4 bases, leaving 6 bases between the germline ends. Germline assignment: CDR1 KGHSH and CDR2 LQKENI.

This rearrangement joins TRBV10-3 to TRBJ2-1, with 8 bases matching TRBD1. The germline V gene encodes CDR1 ENHRY and CDR2 SYGVKD. The J segment lost 8 bases and the V segment lost 3 bases, leaving 9 bases of the junction unmatched. The CDR3 is 15 amino acids. CDR3 amino acids: CAISDPGPGGDEQFF. Written as DNA, the CDR3 is TGTGCCATCAGTGACCCCGGGCCAGGGGGCGATGAGCAGTTCTTC.

V usage is TRBV19 and J usage is TRBJ1-1, with TRBD1 identical over 8 bases. Unmatched junction bases numbered 5, after V lost 5 bases and J lost 0 bases. The CDR3 covers 15 residues. CDR1 and CDR2 (germline): LNHDA, SQIVND (reference sequence). DNA of the CDR3: TGTGCCAGTAGTCGGGACAGGACAATGAACACTGAAGCTTTCTTT. It is translated as CASSRDRTMNTEAFF.

The chain joins TRBV5-1 to TRBJ2-7, with a weak D call TRBD2 (6 bases). Trimming removed 5 bases at V and 1 base at J, with 10 bases between. From germline, CDR1 is SGHRS and CDR2 YFSETQ. The CDR3 has 13 amino acids. The CDR3, as DNA: TGCGCCAGCAGACCTGGGACTTCCTACGAGCAGTACTTC. Translation gives CASRPGTSYEQYF.

J is TRBJ2-2 and V is TRBV10-1, with 7 bases lining up with TRBD1. This CDR3 comprises 15 residues. V was pared by 4 bases and J by 6 bases, with 8 bases of the junction left unmatched. Germline V gene data show CDR1 as WNHNN and CDR2 as SYGVQD (reference sequence). The CDR3 DNA follows: TGCGCCAGCAGTGCCAAGGGGGCAAAACCCGGGGAGCTGTTTTTT. Encoded protein: CASSAKGAKPGELFF.

This rearrangement joins TRBV28 to TRBJ2-2; a possible D gene is TRBD2 (6 bases). The CDR3 consists of 16 residues. V shed 4 bases and J shed 5 bases, with 17 bases lying between them. CDR1 and CDR2 from the germline V gene are MDHEN and SYDVKM. The CDR3 DNA follows: TGTGCCAGCAGTTACCACCTCGGGGGTCGTACCGGGGAGCTGTTTTTT. Its translation is CASSYHLGGRTGELFF.

The rearrangement joins TRBV28 to TRBJ2-7, with 7 bases that match TRBD1. V was pared by 6 bases and J by 0 bases, with 8 bases of the junction left unmatched. This CDR3 has 15 amino acids. CDR1 MDHEN and CDR2 SYDVKM come from the germline V gene. The CDR3 DNA follows: TGTGCCAGCAGAAGATCGGACAGGAGCTCCTACGAGCAGTACTTC. As protein: CASRRSDRSSYEQYF.

The J gene is TRBJ2-7, the V gene TRBV27; 7 bases are shared with TRBD2. The ends lost 1 base at V and 3 bases at J; junction bases unmatched: 6. This CDR3 contains 15 residues. CDR1 and CDR2 from the germline V gene are MNHEY and SMNVEV (reference sequence). The CDR3 region has the DNA TGTGCCAGCAGTTTATATGCGGGGGTGAACTACGAGCAGTACTTC. Protein: CASSLYAGVNYEQYF.

CDR3 DNA sequence: TGTGCCAGCACCCCAAAAAGGGCGGGGGGGACGTACAATGAGCAGTTCTTC. Translated: CASTPKRAGGTYNEQFF. The rearrangement links TRBV28 to TRBJ2-1; 9 nucleotides match TRBD2. With V trimmed by 7 bases and J by 4 bases, 14 bases remained unmatched. The germline V gene encodes CDR1 MDHEN and CDR2 SYDVKM. The CDR3 covers 17 residues.

V gene TRBV29-1 combines with J gene TRBJ2-4; D gene ambiguous. Germline V lookup: CDR1 SQVTM, CDR2 ANQGSEA. This CDR3 is 12 amino acids long. V was shortened by 5 bases and J by 6 bases, with 11 bases between the two germline ends. CDR3 in amino acids: CSVNYGRNIQYF. The CDR3 DNA reads as TGCAGCGTTAACTACGGCCGAAACATTCAGTACTTC.

The chain couples TRBV19 to TRBJ2-1; D may be TRBD2 (6 bases). Trimming stripped 5 bases from V and 4 bases from J, with 12 bases between. The CDR3 contains 14 residues. The germline V gene has CDR1 LNHDA and CDR2 SQIVND (reference sequence). The CDR3 nucleotides are TGTGCCAGTAGTTTCGGGAGTACGTACAATGAGCAGTTCTTC. Protein product: CASSFGSTYNEQFF.

This rearrangement joins TRBV27 to TRBJ2-1, with 10 bases identical to TRBD2. The CDR3 covers 16 residues. Germline V CDR1 and CDR2: MNHEY, SMNVEV (reference sequence). Trimming at V came to 3 bases and at J to 5 bases, leaving 7 bases not matched to a gene. CDR3 in amino acids: CASSFVGTSADNEQFF. The CDR3 DNA follows: TGTGCCAGCAGTTTTGTGGGGACTAGCGCTGACAATGAGCAGTTCTTC.

The chain is built from TRBV14 and TRBJ2-5; D perhaps matches TRBD1 (5 bases). Germline V gene lookup returns CDR1 SGHDN and CDR2 FVKESK. The germline V and J ends were trimmed by 4 bases and 2 bases, with 17 bases remaining between them. The CDR3 extends over 16 amino acids. The CDR3 reads CASSLLSQGKQETQYF. In nucleotides, the CDR3 is TGTGCCAGCAGCCTCCTCTCTCAGGGTAAACAAGAGACCCAGTACTTC.

This chain connects TRBV29-1 to TRBJ2-7; 10 bases match TRBD1. CDR1 is SQVTM, CDR2 ANQGSEA, per germline. The J segment lost 3 bases and the V segment lost 8 bases, leaving 10 bases of the junction unmatched. This CDR3 contains 14 residues. In nucleotides, the CDR3 is TGCAGCTTTAGAGGGACAGGGGCCGACTACGAGCAGTACTTC. Residues: CSFRGTGADYEQYF.

V is TRBV7-3 and J is TRBJ2-7; the match to TRBD1 covers 8 bases. The CDR3 runs to 14 residues. Losses at the gene ends were 4 bases for V and 5 bases for J; bases not matched to a gene: 7. Germline values: CDR1 SGHTA, CDR2 FQGTGA. In DNA form, the CDR3 reads TGTGCCAGCAGCTCTCAGGGGGCGCTTGACGAGCAGTACTTC. Translated: CASSSQGALDEQYF.

The CDR3 DNA is TGTGCCAGCAGTTGGGCCTACCTGGGGGGCTATGGCTACACCTTC. It codes for CASSWAYLGGYGYTF. The chain joins TRBV28 to TRBJ1-2; possibly TRBD1 for D (5 bases). The V end was cut by 4 bases, the J end by 4 bases, with 16 bases between. Germline V lookup: CDR1 MDHEN, CDR2 SYDVKM. The length of the CDR3 is 15 residues.

V usage is TRBV5-4 and J usage is TRBJ2-3; 10 bases map to TRBD2. CDR1 SGHNT and CDR2 YYREEE come from the germline V gene (reference sequence). The CDR3 length is 16 residues. The junction had 11 bases not matched to a gene; V was cut back by 4 bases and J by 6 bases. This CDR3 reads CASSPEFSSGGDTQYF. The CDR3 region has the DNA TGTGCCAGCAGCCCAGAGTTCAGTAGCGGGGGGGATACGCAGTATTTT.

V usage is TRBV27 and J usage is TRBJ1-1; TRBD1 matches at 7 bases. CDR3 length equals 15 residues. With V trimmed by 6 bases and J by 0 bases, 7 bases remained unmatched. Looked up from germline, CDR1 is MNHEY and CDR2 is SMNVEV (reference sequence). Here the CDR3 reads CASRPTGALNTEAFF. DNA of the CDR3: TGTGCCAGCAGACCTACAGGGGCCCTGAACACTGAAGCTTTCTTT.

The chain is built from TRBV9 and TRBJ2-1; tentatively, D is TRBD2 (5 bases). The V gene's germline CDR1 is SGDLS and CDR2 YYNGEE. The CDR3 extends over 16 amino acids. The V end was cut by 0 bases, the J end by 6 bases, with 16 bases between. CDR3 region: CASSVVHNSGINEQFF. In DNA form, the CDR3 reads TGTGCCAGCAGCGTAGTTCACAACTCGGGGATCAATGAGCAGTTCTTC. The full variable domain, in which reference TRBV9 and TRBJ2-1 provide the parts outside the CDR3, is DSGVTQTPKHLITATGQRVTLRCSPRSGDLSVYWYQQSLDQGLQFLIQYYNGEERAKGNILERFSAQQFPDLHSELNLSSLELGDSALYFCASSVVHNSGINEQFFGPGTRLTVL.

This clone was recorded once. This chain uses TRBV10-2 with TRBJ1-2, with a tentative D call TRBD1 (6 bases). CDR3 length: 14 amino acids. V lost 2 bases to trimming and J lost 1 base, with 8 bases between them. Germline CDR1 reads WSHSY; CDR2 reads SAAADI. CDR3 in amino acids: CASSEGQYNYGYTF. Written as DNA, the CDR3 is TGCGCCAGCAGTGAGGGACAGTATAACTATGGCTACACCTTC.

This chain connects TRBV6-1 to TRBJ1-4, with 7 bases that match TRBD1. V trimming: 1 base; J trimming: 8 bases; junction bases outside the gene matches: 7. The CDR3 consists of 15 residues. Looked up from germline, CDR1 is MNHNS and CDR2 is SASEGT. CDR3 sequence: CASSEGAGGLEKLFF. The CDR3 DNA reads TGTGCCAGCAGTGAAGGGGCAGGGGGATTGGAAAAACTGTTTTTT.

This clone has more than one count but fewer than ten. V is TRBV10-2 and J is TRBJ1-1, with D perhaps TRBD1 (6 bases). The CDR3 has 14 residues. The germline V and J ends were trimmed by 7 bases and 5 bases, with 17 bases remaining between them. Germline lookup yields CDR1 WSHSY and CDR2 SAAADI. DNA for the CDR3: TGCGCCAGCATGATAGACAGGAGAGGAACTGAAGCTTTCTTT. The encoded protein is CASMIDRRGTEAFF.